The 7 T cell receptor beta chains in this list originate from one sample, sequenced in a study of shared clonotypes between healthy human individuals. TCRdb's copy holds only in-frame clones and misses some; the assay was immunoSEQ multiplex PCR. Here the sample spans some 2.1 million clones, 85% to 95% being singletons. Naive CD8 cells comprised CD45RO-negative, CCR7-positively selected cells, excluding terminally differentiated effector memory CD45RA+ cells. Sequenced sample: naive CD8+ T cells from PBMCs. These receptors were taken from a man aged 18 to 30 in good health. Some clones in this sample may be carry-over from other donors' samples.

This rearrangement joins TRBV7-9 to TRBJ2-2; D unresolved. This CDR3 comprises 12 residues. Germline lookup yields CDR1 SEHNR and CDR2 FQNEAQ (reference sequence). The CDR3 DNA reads TGTGTATTGACTCTGAACACCGGGGAGCTGTTTTTT. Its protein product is CVLTLNTGELFF.

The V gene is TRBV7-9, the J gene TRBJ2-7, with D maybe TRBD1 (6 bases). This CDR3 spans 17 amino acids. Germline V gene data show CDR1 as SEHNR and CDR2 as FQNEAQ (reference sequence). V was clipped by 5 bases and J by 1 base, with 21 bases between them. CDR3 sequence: CASSTTKSHTGSYEQYF. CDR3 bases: TGTGCCAGCAGCACAACCAAGTCCCATACAGGGTCCTACGAGCAGTACTTC.

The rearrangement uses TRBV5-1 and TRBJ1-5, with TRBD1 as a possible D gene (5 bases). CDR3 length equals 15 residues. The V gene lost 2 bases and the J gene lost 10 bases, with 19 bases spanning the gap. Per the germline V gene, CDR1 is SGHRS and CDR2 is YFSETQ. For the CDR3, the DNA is TGCGCCAGCAGCTTAGACTCCCGCAGGGATCGACCCCAGCATTTT. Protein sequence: CASSLDSRRDRPQHF.

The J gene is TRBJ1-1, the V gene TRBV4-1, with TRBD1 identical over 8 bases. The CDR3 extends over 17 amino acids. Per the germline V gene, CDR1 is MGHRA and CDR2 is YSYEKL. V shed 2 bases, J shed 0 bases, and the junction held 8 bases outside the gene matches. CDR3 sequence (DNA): TGCGCCAGCAGCCAAACGGACAGGGCCCCTTTGAACACTGAAGCTTTCTTT. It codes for CASSQTDRAPLNTEAFF.

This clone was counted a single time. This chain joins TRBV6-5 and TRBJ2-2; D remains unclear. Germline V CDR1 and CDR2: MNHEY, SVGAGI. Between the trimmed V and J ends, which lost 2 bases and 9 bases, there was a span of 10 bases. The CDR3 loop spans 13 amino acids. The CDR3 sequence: CASSYHRYRELFF. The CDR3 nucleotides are TGTGCCAGCAGTTACCATCGGTACCGGGAGCTGTTTTTT.

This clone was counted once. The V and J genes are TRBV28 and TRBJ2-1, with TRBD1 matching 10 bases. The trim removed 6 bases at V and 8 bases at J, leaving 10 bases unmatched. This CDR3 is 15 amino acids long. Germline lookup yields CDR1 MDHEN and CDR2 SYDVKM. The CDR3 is CASRQDRGRVDEQFF. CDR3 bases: TGTGCCAGCAGGCAAGACAGGGGGCGCGTTGATGAGCAGTTCTTC.

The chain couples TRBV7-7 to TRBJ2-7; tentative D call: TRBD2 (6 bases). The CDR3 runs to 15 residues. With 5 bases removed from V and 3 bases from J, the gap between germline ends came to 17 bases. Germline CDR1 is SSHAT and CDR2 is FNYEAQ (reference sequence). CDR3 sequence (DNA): TGTGCCAGCAGCCCAACTAGCAGCATGGACTACGAGCAGTACTTC. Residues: CASSPTSSMDYEQYF.